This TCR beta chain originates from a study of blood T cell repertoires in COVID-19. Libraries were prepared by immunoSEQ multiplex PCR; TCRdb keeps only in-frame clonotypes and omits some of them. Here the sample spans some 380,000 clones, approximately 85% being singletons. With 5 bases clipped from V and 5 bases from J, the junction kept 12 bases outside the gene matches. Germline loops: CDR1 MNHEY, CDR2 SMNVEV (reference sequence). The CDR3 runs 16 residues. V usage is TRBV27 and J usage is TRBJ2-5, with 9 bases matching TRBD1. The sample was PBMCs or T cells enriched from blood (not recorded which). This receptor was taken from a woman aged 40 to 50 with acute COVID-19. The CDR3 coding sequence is TGTGCCAGCAGTCGATCACGACAGGGGGGATTGGAGACCCAGTACTTC. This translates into CASSRSRQGGLETQYF.